Listed below are T cell receptor beta chains from one sample, sequenced in a study of T-cell memory formation after mild COVID-19. TCRdb passed the 5' RACE reads through MiXCR, listing each CDR3 protein once. Among more than 110,000 distinct CDR3 sequences listed, around 14% were seen once. Sequencing was done on a sample of PBMCs or a T cell subset sorted from them (not recorded which). These receptors were taken from an adult woman who had mild COVID-19 (a few samples of this study predate the infection). Cell type and time point are not known. Each CDR3 is given without its conserved first and last residue. Each record gives: CDR3 protein, J gene, V gene.

cdr3_aa: ASSVGTSSTDTQY
j_call: TRBJ2-3
v_call: TRBV7-9

cdr3_aa: ASSDGQPWETQY
j_call: TRBJ2-5
v_call: TRBV9

cdr3_aa: SVVPWDSNTDTQY
j_call: TRBJ2-3
v_call: TRBV29-1

cdr3_aa: ASSVGEAGGYEQY
j_call: TRBJ2-7
v_call: TRBV9

cdr3_aa: ASSPPSLATYQIGEETQY
j_call: TRBJ2-5
v_call: TRBV18

cdr3_aa: ASSAGVRDEKLF
j_call: TRBJ1-4
v_call: TRBV7-9

cdr3_aa: ASSPYRANYGYT
j_call: TRBJ1-2
v_call: TRBV12-3/TRBV12-4

cdr3_aa: ASSVWDGDTDTQY
j_call: TRBJ2-3
v_call: TRBV9

cdr3_aa: ASSFIPLAGGNNEQF
j_call: TRBJ2-1
v_call: TRBV11-2

cdr3_aa: ASSQLGVNTEAF
j_call: TRBJ1-1
v_call: TRBV14

cdr3_aa: ASSSLGLAGGIHHEQY
j_call: TRBJ2-7
v_call: TRBV11-2

cdr3_aa: ASRGPLGVAGLTDTQY
j_call: TRBJ2-3
v_call: TRBV2

cdr3_aa: SVEDPTTGGSGGYT
j_call: TRBJ1-2
v_call: TRBV29-1

cdr3_aa: SVPTTGEDYNEQF
j_call: TRBJ2-1
v_call: TRBV29-1

cdr3_aa: ASSYSTRENTGELF
j_call: TRBJ2-2
v_call: TRBV6-5

cdr3_aa: ASSLAGQVSSYEQY
j_call: TRBJ2-7
v_call: TRBV7-9

cdr3_aa: ASSSTAGDPTEAF
j_call: TRBJ1-1
v_call: TRBV7-9

cdr3_aa: ASTRADSIQETQY
j_call: TRBJ2-5
v_call: TRBV9

cdr3_aa: SARDWGKGPYNEQF
j_call: TRBJ2-1
v_call: TRBV20-1

cdr3_aa: ATSRYTSSGANVLT
j_call: TRBJ2-6
v_call: TRBV15

cdr3_aa: ASSLEDTPYEQY
j_call: TRBJ2-7
v_call: TRBV5-1

cdr3_aa: ASMAGGGRKDTQY
j_call: TRBJ2-3
v_call: TRBV7-8

cdr3_aa: ASSRRDGSSYEQY
j_call: TRBJ2-7
v_call: TRBV4-1

cdr3_aa: ASSKDLNTGELF
j_call: TRBJ2-2
v_call: TRBV7-2

cdr3_aa: ASSLGASGDTQY
j_call: TRBJ2-3
v_call: TRBV12-3/TRBV12-4

cdr3_aa: ASSQDRGTDTQY
j_call: TRBJ2-3
v_call: TRBV7-6

cdr3_aa: ASSFMADGEQF
j_call: TRBJ2-1
v_call: TRBV27

cdr3_aa: ASSYDSGGSYEQY
j_call: TRBJ2-7
v_call: TRBV6-2/TRBV6-3

cdr3_aa: ASSYRQGPYEQY
j_call: TRBJ2-7
v_call: TRBV5-1

cdr3_aa: ASSARQLNTEAF
j_call: TRBJ1-1
v_call: TRBV9

cdr3_aa: ASSISTSGYNEQF
j_call: TRBJ2-1
v_call: TRBV19

cdr3_aa: SAYGTVGSLLDGYT
j_call: TRBJ1-2
v_call: TRBV20-1

cdr3_aa: ASSSEQGLAGGYEQY
j_call: TRBJ2-7
v_call: TRBV6-6

cdr3_aa: SVGPSGKETQY
j_call: TRBJ2-5
v_call: TRBV29-1

cdr3_aa: SASLAGGRSYNEQF
j_call: TRBJ2-1
v_call: TRBV20-1

cdr3_aa: ASLQDGENAEAF
j_call: TRBJ1-1
v_call: TRBV19

cdr3_aa: ASSSYLRAVETQY
j_call: TRBJ2-5
v_call: TRBV7-6

cdr3_aa: ASSRTWEILAGGETQY
j_call: TRBJ2-5
v_call: TRBV7-9

cdr3_aa: ASSSHRGTSAHNEQF
j_call: TRBJ2-1
v_call: TRBV9

cdr3_aa: ASSIGQEGSYEQY
j_call: TRBJ2-7
v_call: TRBV27

cdr3_aa: ASSHLEGMVHEQY
j_call: TRBJ2-7
v_call: TRBV7-9